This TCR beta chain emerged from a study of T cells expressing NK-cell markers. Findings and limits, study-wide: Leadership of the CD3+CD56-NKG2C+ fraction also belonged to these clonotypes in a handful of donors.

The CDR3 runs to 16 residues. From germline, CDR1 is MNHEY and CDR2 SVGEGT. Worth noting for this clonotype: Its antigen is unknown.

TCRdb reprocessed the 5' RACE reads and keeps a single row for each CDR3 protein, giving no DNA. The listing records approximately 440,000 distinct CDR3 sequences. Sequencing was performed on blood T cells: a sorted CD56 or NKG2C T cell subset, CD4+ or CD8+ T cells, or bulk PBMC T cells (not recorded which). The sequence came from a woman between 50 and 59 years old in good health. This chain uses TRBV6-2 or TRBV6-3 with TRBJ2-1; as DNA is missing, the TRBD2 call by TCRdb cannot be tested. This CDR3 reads CASSSPSSGRINEQFF.